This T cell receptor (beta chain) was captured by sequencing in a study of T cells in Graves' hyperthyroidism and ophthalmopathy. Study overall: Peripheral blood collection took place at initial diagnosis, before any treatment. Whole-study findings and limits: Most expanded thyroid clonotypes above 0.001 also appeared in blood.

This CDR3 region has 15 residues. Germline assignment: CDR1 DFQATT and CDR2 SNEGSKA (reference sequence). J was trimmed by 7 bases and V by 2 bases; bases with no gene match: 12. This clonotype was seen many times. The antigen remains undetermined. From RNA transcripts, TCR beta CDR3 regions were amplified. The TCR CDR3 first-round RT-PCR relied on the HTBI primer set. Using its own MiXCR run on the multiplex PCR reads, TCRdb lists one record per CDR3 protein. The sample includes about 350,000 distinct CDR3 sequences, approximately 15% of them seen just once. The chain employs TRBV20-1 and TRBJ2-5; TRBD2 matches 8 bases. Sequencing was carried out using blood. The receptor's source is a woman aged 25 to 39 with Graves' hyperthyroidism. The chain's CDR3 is CSARSGGESGGTQYF. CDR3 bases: TGCAGTGCTAGATCCGGGGGGGAAAGCGGAGGGACCCAGTACTTC.